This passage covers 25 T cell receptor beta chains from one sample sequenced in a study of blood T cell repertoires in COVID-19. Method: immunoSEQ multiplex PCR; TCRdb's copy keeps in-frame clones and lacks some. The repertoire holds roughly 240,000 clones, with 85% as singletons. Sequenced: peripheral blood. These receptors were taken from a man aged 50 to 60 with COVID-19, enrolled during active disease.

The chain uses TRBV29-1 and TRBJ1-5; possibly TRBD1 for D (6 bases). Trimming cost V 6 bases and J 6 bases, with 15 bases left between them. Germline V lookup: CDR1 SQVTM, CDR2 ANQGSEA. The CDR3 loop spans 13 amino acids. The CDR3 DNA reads TGCAGCGTGGCGGGGGGGGCAGGTCAGCCCCAGCATTTT. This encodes CSVAGGAGQPQHF. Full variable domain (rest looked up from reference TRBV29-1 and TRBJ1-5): SAVISQKPSRDICQRGTSLTIQCQVDSQVTMMFWYRQQPGQSLTLIATANQGSEATYESGFVIDKFPISRPNLTFSTLTVSNMSPEDSSIYLCSVAGGAGQPQHFGDGTRLSIL.

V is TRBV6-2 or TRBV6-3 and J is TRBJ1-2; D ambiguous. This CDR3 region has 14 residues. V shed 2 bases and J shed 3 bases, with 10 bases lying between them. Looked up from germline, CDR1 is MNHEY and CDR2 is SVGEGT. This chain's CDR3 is CASSYAGLDYGYTF. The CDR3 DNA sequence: TGTGCCAGCAGTTACGCGGGATTGGACTATGGCTACACCTTC.

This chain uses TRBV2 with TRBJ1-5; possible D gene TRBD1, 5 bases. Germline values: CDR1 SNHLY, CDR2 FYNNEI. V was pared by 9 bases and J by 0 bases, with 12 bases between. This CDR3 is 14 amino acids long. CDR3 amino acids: CASSGANSNQPQHF. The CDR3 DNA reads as TGTGCCAGTTCTGGGGCCAATAGCAATCAGCCCCAGCATTTT.

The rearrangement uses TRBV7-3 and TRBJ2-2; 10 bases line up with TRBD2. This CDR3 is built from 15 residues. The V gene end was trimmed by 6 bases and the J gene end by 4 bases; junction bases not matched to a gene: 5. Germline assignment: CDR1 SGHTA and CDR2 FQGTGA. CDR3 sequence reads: CASSFIAGGTGELFF. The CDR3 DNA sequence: TGTGCCAGCAGTTTTATAGCGGGGGGCACCGGGGAGCTGTTTTTT.

CDR3 in amino acids: CASVPGNTGELFF. In DNA, the CDR3 is TGTGCCAGCGTGCCAGGGAACACCGGGGAGCTGTTTTTT. The chain combines TRBV7-9 with TRBJ2-2; D remains ambiguous. The germline V gene encodes CDR1 SEHNR and CDR2 FQNEAQ (reference sequence). The CDR3 is 13 residues long. The V and J ends lost 8 bases and 1 base respectively, with 8 bases between them.

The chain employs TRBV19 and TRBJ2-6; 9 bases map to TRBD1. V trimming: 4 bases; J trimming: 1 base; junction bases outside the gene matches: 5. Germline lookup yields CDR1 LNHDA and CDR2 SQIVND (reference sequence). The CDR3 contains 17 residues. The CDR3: CASSKGTGPSGANVLTF. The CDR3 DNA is TGTGCCAGTAGTAAGGGGACAGGGCCGTCTGGGGCCAACGTCCTGACTTTC.

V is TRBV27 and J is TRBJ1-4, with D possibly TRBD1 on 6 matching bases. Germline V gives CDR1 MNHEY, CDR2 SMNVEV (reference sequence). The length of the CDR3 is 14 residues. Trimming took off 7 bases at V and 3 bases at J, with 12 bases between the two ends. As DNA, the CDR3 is TGTGCCAGCAAGTTACAGGGAGCTAATGAAAAACTGTTTTTT. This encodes CASKLQGANEKLFF.

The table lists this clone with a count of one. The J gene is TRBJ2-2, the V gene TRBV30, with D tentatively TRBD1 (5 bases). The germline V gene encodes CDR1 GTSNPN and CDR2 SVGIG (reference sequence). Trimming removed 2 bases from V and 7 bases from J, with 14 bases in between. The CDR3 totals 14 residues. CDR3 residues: CAWSMTQGYGELFF. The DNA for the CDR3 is TGTGCCTGGAGTATGACCCAGGGATACGGGGAGCTGTTTTTT. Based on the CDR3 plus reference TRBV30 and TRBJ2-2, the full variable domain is SQTIHQWPATLVQPVGSPLSLECTVEGTSNPNLYWYRQAAGRGLQLLFYSVGIGQISSEVPQNLSASRPQDRQFILSSKKLLLSDSGFYLCAWSMTQGYGELFFGEGSRLTVL.

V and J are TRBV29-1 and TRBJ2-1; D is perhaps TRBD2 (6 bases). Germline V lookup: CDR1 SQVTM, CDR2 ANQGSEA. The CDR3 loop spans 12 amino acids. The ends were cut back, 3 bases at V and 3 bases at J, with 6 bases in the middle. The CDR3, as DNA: TGCAGCGTTGAGGACTACTACAATGAGCAGTTCTTC. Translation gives CSVEDYYNEQFF.

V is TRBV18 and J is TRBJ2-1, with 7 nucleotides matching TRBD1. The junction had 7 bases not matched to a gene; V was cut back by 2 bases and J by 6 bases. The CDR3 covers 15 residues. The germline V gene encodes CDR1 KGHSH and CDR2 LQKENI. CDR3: CASSPSWDSLNEQFF. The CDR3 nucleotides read TGTGCCAGCTCACCAAGTTGGGACAGTCTCAATGAGCAGTTCTTC.

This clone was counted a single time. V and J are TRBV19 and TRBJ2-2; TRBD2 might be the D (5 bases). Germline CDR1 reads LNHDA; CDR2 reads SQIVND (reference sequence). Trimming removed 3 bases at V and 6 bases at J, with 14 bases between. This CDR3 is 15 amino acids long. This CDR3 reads CASSIGLALAGELFF. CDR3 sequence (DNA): TGTGCCAGTAGTATTGGACTGGCTTTGGCCGGGGAGCTGTTTTTT.

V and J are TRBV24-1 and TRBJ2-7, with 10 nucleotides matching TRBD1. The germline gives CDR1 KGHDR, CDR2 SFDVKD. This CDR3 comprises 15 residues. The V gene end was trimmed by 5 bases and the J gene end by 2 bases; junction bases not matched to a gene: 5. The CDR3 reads CATSVAGQGTYEQYF. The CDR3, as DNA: TGTGCCACCAGTGTAGCGGGACAGGGGACCTACGAGCAGTACTTC.

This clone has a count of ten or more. CDR3: CSVGQGEAFF. The CDR3 DNA reads TGCAGCGTTGGACAGGGCGAAGCTTTCTTT. V and J are TRBV29-1 and TRBJ1-1, with TRBD1 identical over 7 bases. CDR3 size: 10 residues. After removal of 4 bases from V and 8 bases from J, the junction contained 1 base not matched to a gene. Per germline, CDR1 SQVTM and CDR2 ANQGSEA.

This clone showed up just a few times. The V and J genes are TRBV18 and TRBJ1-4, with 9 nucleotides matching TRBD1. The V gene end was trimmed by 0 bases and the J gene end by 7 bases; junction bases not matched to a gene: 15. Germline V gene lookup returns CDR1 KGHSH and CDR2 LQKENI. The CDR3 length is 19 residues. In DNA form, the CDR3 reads TGTGCCAGCTCACCACCGATCTGGGACAGGGAGAGAATTGGTGAAAAACTGTTTTTT. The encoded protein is CASSPPIWDRERIGEKLFF.

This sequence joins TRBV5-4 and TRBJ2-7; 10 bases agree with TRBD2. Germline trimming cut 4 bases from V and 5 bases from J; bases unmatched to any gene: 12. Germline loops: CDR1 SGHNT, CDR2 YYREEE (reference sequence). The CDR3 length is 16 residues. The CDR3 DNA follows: TGTGCCAGCAGCCTTGGCCTAGCGGGGGACCCCCACGAGCAGTACTTC. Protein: CASSLGLAGDPHEQYF.

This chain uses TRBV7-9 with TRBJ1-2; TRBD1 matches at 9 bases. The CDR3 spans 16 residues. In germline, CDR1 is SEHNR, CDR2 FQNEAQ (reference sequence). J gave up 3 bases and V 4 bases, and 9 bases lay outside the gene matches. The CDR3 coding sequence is TGTGCCAGCAGCTCAACCCTTGGGACAGGGCACTATGGCTACACCTTC. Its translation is CASSSTLGTGHYGYTF.

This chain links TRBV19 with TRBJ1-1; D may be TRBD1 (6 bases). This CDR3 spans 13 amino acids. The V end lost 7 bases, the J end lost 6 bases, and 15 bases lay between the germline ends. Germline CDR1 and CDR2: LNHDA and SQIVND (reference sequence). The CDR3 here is CASTRGAIAEAFF. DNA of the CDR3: TGTGCCAGTACGCGGGGGGCTATCGCTGAAGCTTTCTTT.

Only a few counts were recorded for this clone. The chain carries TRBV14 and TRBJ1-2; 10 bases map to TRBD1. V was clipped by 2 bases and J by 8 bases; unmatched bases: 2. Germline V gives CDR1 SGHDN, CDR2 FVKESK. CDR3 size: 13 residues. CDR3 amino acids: CASSQRDRGGYTF. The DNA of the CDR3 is TGTGCCAGCAGCCAAAGGGACAGGGGCGGCTACACCTTC.

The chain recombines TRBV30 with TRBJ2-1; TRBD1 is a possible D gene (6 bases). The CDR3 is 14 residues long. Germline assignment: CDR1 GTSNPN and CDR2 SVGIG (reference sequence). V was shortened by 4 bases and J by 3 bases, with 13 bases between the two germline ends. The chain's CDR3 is CAWKGDRSYNEQFF. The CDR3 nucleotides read TGTGCCTGGAAGGGAGACAGGAGCTACAATGAGCAGTTCTTC.

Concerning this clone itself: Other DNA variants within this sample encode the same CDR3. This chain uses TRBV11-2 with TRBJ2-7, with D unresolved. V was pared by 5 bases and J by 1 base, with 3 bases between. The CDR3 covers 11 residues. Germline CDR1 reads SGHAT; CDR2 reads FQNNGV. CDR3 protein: CASSPSYEQYF. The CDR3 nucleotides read TGTGCCAGCAGCCCTTCCTACGAGCAGTACTTC. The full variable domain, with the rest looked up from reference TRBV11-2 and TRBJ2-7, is EAGVAQSPRYKIIEKRQSVAFWCNPISGHATLYWYQQILGQGPKLLIQFQNNGVVDDSQLPKDRFSAERLKGVDSTLKIQPAKLEDSAVYLCASSPSYEQYFGPGTRLTVT.

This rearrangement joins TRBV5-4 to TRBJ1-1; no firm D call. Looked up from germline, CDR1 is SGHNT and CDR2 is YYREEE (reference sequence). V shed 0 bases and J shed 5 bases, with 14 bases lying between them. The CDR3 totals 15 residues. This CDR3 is CASSLGGEGRTEAFF. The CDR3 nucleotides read TGTGCCAGCAGCTTGGGCGGCGAGGGTCGGACTGAAGCTTTCTTT.

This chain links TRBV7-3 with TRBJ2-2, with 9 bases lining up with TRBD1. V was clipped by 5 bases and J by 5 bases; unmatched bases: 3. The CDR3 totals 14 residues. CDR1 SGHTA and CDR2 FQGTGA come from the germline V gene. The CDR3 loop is CASSPDRGTGELFF. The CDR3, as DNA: TGTGCCAGCAGCCCTGACAGGGGGACCGGGGAGCTGTTTTTT.

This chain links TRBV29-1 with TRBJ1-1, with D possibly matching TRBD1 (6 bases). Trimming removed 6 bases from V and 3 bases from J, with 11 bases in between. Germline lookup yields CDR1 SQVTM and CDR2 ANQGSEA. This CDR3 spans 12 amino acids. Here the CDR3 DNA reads TGCAGCGTCGACTACAGGGACACTGAAGCTTTCTTT. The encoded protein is CSVDYRDTEAFF.

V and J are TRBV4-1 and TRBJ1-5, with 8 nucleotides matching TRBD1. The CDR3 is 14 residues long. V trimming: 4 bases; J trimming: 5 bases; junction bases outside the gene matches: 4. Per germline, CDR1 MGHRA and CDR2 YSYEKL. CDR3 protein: CASSLGQGDQPQHF. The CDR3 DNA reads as TGCGCCAGCAGCCTAGGACAGGGAGATCAGCCCCAGCATTTT.

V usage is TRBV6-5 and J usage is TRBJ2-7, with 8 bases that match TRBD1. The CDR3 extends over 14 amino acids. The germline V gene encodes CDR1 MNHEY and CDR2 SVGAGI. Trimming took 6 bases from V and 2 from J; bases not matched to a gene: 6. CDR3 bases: TGTGCCAGCAGCCTGGGACAGGCCACCTACGAGCAGTACTTC. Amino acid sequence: CASSLGQATYEQYF.